Listed below are T cell receptor beta chains from one sample, sequenced in a study of shared clonotypes between healthy human individuals. Produced via immunoSEQ multiplex PCR; TCRdb's table is partial and in-frame only. The table lists around 1 million clones, approximately 80% of them singletons, with approximately 1.5% in the top ten. Material for sequencing was memory CD4+ T cells sorted from blood. These receptors all come from a man between 18 and 29 years old in good health. Each CDR3 is given with its conserved first and last residue. D genes are given only for firm matches. Not every row has a clone size; where given, it reads once, few, many or a size class.

>NA|TRBV28|TRBD1|TRBJ1-4
TGTGCCAGCAGTCCACAGGGGGCGTTGGGAAAACTGTTTTTT
CASSPQGALGKLFF
>many|TRBV18|NA|TRBJ2-2
TGTGCCAGCTCCCCTCTGGGGACATATAACACCGGGGAGCTGTTTTTT
CASSPLGTYNTGELFF
>NA|TRBV6-5|NA|TRBJ2-3
TGTGCCAGCAGTTCCTCCCCTCGGGAGAAGTATTTT
CASSSSPREKYF
>NA|TRBV2|NA|TRBJ1-2
TGTGCCAGCAGTGAAGTTTACTCGCAGGGCTACACCTTC
CASSEVYSQGYTF
>NA|TRBV6-1|NA|TRBJ2-7
TGTGCCAGCAGTACCCGAGCCTACGAGCAGTACTTC
CASSTRAYEQYF
>NA|TRBV11-2|TRBD1|TRBJ1-6
TGTGCCAGCACCTTCGGGACAGCTGCTAATTCACCCCTCCACTTT
CASTFGTAANSPLHF
>NA|TRBV19|NA|TRBJ1-5
TGTGCCAGTAGTATTGCAGGGAGGTCCAATCAGCCCCAGCATTTT
CASSIAGRSNQPQHF
>few|TRBV5-4|NA|TRBJ2-1
TGTGCCAGCAGCACGGGGCAGGGAAGAATCGGCGATGAGCAGTTCTTC
CASSTGQGRIGDEQFF
>NA|TRBV27|TRBD1|TRBJ1-4
TGTGCCAGCGGCCGGGACAGGGGGCTTGAAAAACTGTTTTTT
CASGRDRGLEKLFF
>NA|TRBV7-2|NA|TRBJ2-1
TGTGCCAGCAGCTTAGCTCAGGCCCCATACAATGAGCAGTTCTTC
CASSLAQAPYNEQFF
>NA|TRBV27|NA|TRBJ1-6
TGTGCCAGCAGTTTGACGCGGGGATCACCCCTCCACTTT
CASSLTRGSPLHF
>NA|TRBV19|TRBD1|TRBJ2-2
TGTGCCAGTAGTATAGGAAGGTGGGACAGGGTGAGGACCGGGGAGCTGTTTTTT
CASSIGRWDRVRTGELFF
>NA|TRBV18|NA|TRBJ1-5
TGTGCCAGCTCACCACAGGGATCCAATCAGCCCCAGCATTTT
CASSPQGSNQPQHF
>NA|TRBV5-1|NA|TRBJ2-3
TGCGCCAGCAGCTTGAGACTAGGGGGCACGGATACGCAGTATTTT
CASSLRLGGTDTQYF
>few|TRBV7-9|NA|TRBJ1-1
TGTGCCAGCAGCTCAAGGGGGACTCAAGTCACTGAAGCTTTCTTT
CASSSRGTQVTEAFF
>NA|TRBV19|TRBD1|TRBJ2-1
TGTGCCAGTTCTCCGGGACAGACTTACAATGAGCAGTTCTTC
CASSPGQTYNEQFF
>few|TRBV4-2|NA|TRBJ1-5
TGTGCCAGCAGCCAAGAAATCGTCGGTCGGGGGCTGGGGAATCAGCCCCAGCATTTT
CASSQEIVGRGLGNQPQHF
>NA|TRBV5-1|NA|TRBJ1-6
TGCGCCAGCAGCTTGGATGGTTCGAGTTCACCCCTCCACTTT
CASSLDGSSSPLHF
>NA|TRBV9|NA|TRBJ2-2
TGTGCCAGCAGCGTAACCAGCAACACCGGGGAGCTGTTTTTT
CASSVTSNTGELFF
>few|TRBV28|NA|TRBJ1-2
TGTGCCAGCAGTTTATGGCCCTATGGCTACACCTTC
CASSLWPYGYTF
>once|TRBV28|NA|TRBJ2-7
TGTGCCAGCAGTTTAGGATCCTTGAACTACGAGCAGTACTTC
CASSLGSLNYEQYF
>NA|TRBV6-5|NA|TRBJ1-2
TGTGCCAGCAGTTACTTGACGGGGACCTATGGCTACACCTTC
CASSYLTGTYGYTF